This TCR beta chain originates from a study of T cell responses to AZD1222 COVID-19 vaccine. V lost 2 bases to trimming and J lost 4 bases, with 8 bases between them. The CDR3 extends over 14 amino acids. CDR1 is SGHNT, CDR2 YENEEA, per germline. Study findings and constraints: The study sampled repertoires only after the peak T cell response. Females made up more of the donors, who were largely white British, and clonal diversity may have come out too low.

Using immunoSEQ multiplex PCR, the repertoire was profiled, and TCRdb retains in-frame clones only, with some absent. This table holds fewer than 200,000 clones, more than 90% found once. In the case of this clone: The antigen is not known.

The genes are TRBV11-3 and TRBJ2-2, with D possibly being TRBD2 (5 bases). The material was peripheral blood, obtained 28 days after the second dose of the MenACWY control vaccine. The receptor was derived from an adult who received the MenACWY meningococcal vaccine as a control. CDR3 residues: CASSLTRTTGELFF. The CDR3 DNA is TGTGCCAGCAGCTTAACTAGAACCACCGGGGAGCTGTTTTTT.